These 22 T cell receptor beta chains were sequenced from one sample in a study of beta chain features in type 1 diabetes. Overall study results and limits: All four CD4+ subsets from Type 1 diabetes patients carried moderately but significantly shorter TCRB CDR3s.

Reverse transcribing all isolated RNA meant expressed TCRB transcripts were sequenced. Here immunoSEQ multiplex PCR was the method, and the copy in TCRdb shows in-frame clones only, minus some. The data hold around 100,000 clones, with approximately 30% observed a single time. For these TCRs, the target antigens are not known. Sequences were obtained from central memory CD4+ T cells from blood. The receptor set was obtained from a woman aged 18-29 years with type 1 diabetes.

This clone has more than one count but fewer than ten. The CDR3 here is CASSFYGLNEKLFF. The CDR3 bases are TGTGCCAGCAGCTTCTACGGACTGAATGAAAAACTGTTTTTT. The chain has TRBV7-2 and TRBJ1-4, with unresolved D. The CDR3 runs 14 residues. CDR1 SGHTA and CDR2 FQGNSA come from the germline V gene. V dropped 3 bases and J dropped 5 bases, with 10 bases sitting between them.

This clone was counted a few times. The V and J genes are TRBV27 and TRBJ2-7; perhaps TRBD1 as D (6 bases). V was pared by 6 bases and J by 9 bases, with 18 bases between. This CDR3 is 13 amino acids long. Germline-derived CDR1 and CDR2 are MNHEY and SMNVEV (reference sequence). The CDR3 protein is CASRNRENLRQYV. CDR3 coding DNA: TGTGCCAGCAGGAACAGGGAGAATCTACGGCAGTACGTC.

V usage is TRBV28 and J usage is TRBJ1-2; tentatively, D is TRBD1 (5 bases). Trimming took off 5 bases at V and 6 bases at J, with 10 bases between the two ends. The CDR3 has 12 residues. Germline CDR1 MDHEN, CDR2 SYDVKM. In nucleotides, the CDR3 is TGTGCCAGCAGTAACCAGGGCGATGGCTACACCTTC. Protein product: CASSNQGDGYTF.

This sequence joins TRBV25-1 and TRBJ1-3, with D maybe TRBD1 (6 bases). This CDR3 has 14 amino acids. Germline CDR1 and CDR2: MGHDK and SYGVNS. The V gene lost 2 bases and the J gene lost 4 bases, with 9 bases spanning the gap. The CDR3 here is CASSEAGQGNTIYF. CDR3 in DNA: TGTGCCAGCAGTGAAGCCGGACAGGGAAACACCATATATTTT.

This chain connects TRBV19 to TRBJ1-5, with D unclear. The V gene's germline CDR1 is LNHDA and CDR2 SQIVND (reference sequence). V lost 7 bases, J lost 2 bases, and 9 bases lay in between. The CDR3 loop spans 13 amino acids. The CDR3 protein is CASNPRGNQPQHF. The DNA for the CDR3 is TGTGCCAGTAACCCGAGAGGCAATCAGCCCCAGCATTTT.

The gene calls are TRBV4-1 and TRBJ2-2, with D hard to call. The CDR3 totals 14 residues. CDR1 is MGHRA and CDR2 is YSYEKL in the germline V gene. Deletions cut 5 bases from V and 6 bases from J, with 13 bases between. CDR3 protein: CASSTGGSAGELFF. The CDR3 region has the DNA TGCGCCAGCAGCACGGGTGGTTCCGCCGGGGAGCTGTTTTTT.

The chain recombines TRBV2 with TRBJ2-7; no reliable D call. The CDR3 covers 10 residues. V lost 8 bases to trimming and J lost 5 bases, with 7 bases between them. Germline values: CDR1 SNHLY, CDR2 FYNNEI. The CDR3 here is CASYFNEQYF. CDR3 DNA: TGTGCCAGCTACTTTAACGAGCAGTACTTC.

This clone came up a few times. This chain connects TRBV18 to TRBJ2-1, with D perhaps matching TRBD2 (5 bases). Germline loops: CDR1 KGHSH, CDR2 LQKENI. CDR3 length: 15 amino acids. V was trimmed by 0 bases and J by 4 bases, leaving 10 bases between them. This chain's CDR3 is CASSPPGRGYNEQFF. In DNA form, the CDR3 reads TGTGCCAGCTCACCACCAGGGAGAGGGTACAATGAGCAGTTCTTC.

The V call is TRBV2, the J call TRBJ1-1, with D possibly matching TRBD1 (6 bases). Deletions cut 5 bases from V and 8 bases from J, with 18 bases between. CDR3 length: 14 amino acids. The germline gives CDR1 SNHLY, CDR2 FYNNEI. Here the CDR3 DNA reads TGTGCCAGCAGTAACCCAATGACAGGCAGGGAAGCTTTCTTT. Residues: CASSNPMTGREAFF.

The V and J genes are TRBV11-2 and TRBJ2-5; 11 nucleotides line up with TRBD2. Germline values: CDR1 SGHAT, CDR2 FQNNGV. This CDR3 has 16 residues. The junction had 10 bases not matched to a gene; V was cut back by 5 bases and J by 5 bases. The CDR3 nucleotides are TGTGCCAGCAGCCCAACCAGACTAGCGGGAACGGAGACCCAGTACTTC. Protein sequence: CASSPTRLAGTETQYF.

V and J are TRBV5-1 and TRBJ2-1; 11 bases are a match to TRBD2. This CDR3 comprises 16 residues. Germline CDR1 and CDR2: SGHRS and YFSETQ. With V trimmed by 5 bases and J by 0 bases, 4 bases remained unmatched. CDR3 in DNA: TGCGCCAGCAGTCATAGCGGGAGGGGCTCCTACAATGAGCAGTTCTTC. It is translated as CASSHSGRGSYNEQFF. The complete variable domain, with remaining parts taken from reference TRBV5-1 and TRBJ2-1, reads KAGVTQTPRYLIKTRGQQVTLSCSPISGHRSVSWYQQTPGQGLQFLFEYFSETQRNKGNFPGRFSGRQFSNSRSEMNVSTLELGDSALYLCASSHSGRGSYNEQFFGPGTRLTVL.

The chain couples TRBV9 to TRBJ2-7; 13 bases match TRBD2. The CDR3 totals 16 residues. From germline, CDR1 is SGDLS and CDR2 YYNGEE. The J segment lost 3 bases and the V segment lost 3 bases, leaving 6 bases of the junction unmatched. CDR3 in DNA: TGTGCCAGCAGCGAGGGGACTAGCGGGACCTTCTACGAGCAGTACTTC. This gives the protein CASSEGTSGTFYEQYF.

This clone was seen a handful of times. This chain uses TRBV4-3 with TRBJ2-1; D is uncertain. The germline CDR1 and CDR2 sequences are LGHNA and YSLEER. V was trimmed by 0 bases and J by 0 bases, leaving 6 bases between them. The CDR3 length is 15 residues. CDR3 in DNA: TGCGCCAGCAGCCAAGATAGTTACTCCTACAATGAGCAGTTCTTC. Its protein is CASSQDSYSYNEQFF.

This clone was seen only a few times. The chain employs TRBV5-1 and TRBJ2-1; 9 bases are shared with TRBD2. From germline, CDR1 is SGHRS and CDR2 YFSETQ. The CDR3 has 16 residues. After removal of 2 bases from V and 5 bases from J, the junction contained 8 bases not matched to a gene. The CDR3 DNA follows: TGCGCCAGCAGCTTTGGCGCTCTAGCGGGAAACAATGAGCAGTTCTTC. Its protein is CASSFGALAGNNEQFF. Full variable domain (missing parts from reference TRBV5-1 and TRBJ2-1): KAGVTQTPRYLIKTRGQQVTLSCSPISGHRSVSWYQQTPGQGLQFLFEYFSETQRNKGNFPGRFSGRQFSNSRSEMNVSTLELGDSALYLCASSFGALAGNNEQFFGPGTRLTVL.

The CDR3 coding sequence is TGTGCCATCAGTGCGGCTAGCGCGTCATCAGATACGCAGTATTTT. Translated: CAISAASASSDTQYF. The chain uses TRBV10-3 and TRBJ2-3; D is perhaps TRBD2 (6 bases). From germline, CDR1 is ENHRY and CDR2 SYGVKD. The CDR3 has 15 amino acids. Trimming pared 4 bases from V and 4 bases from J, leaving 15 bases between.

This clone was seen a handful of times. V and J are TRBV11-3 and TRBJ2-2; 9 bases line up with TRBD1. Germline trimming cut 2 bases from V and 5 bases from J; bases unmatched to any gene: 6. Germline CDR1 SGHNT, CDR2 YENEEA. CDR3 length equals 16 residues. For the CDR3, the DNA is TGTGCCAGCAGCTTAACGGGGACAGGGCTTACCGGGGAGCTGTTTTTT. It encodes CASSLTGTGLTGELFF.

A few counts support this clone. The identical CDR3 is also encoded by other nucleotide sequences in the sample. The chain links TRBV2 to TRBJ1-5; a weak D match, TRBD1 (6 bases). With 3 bases removed from V and 7 bases from J, the gap between germline ends came to 16 bases. Germline CDR1 and CDR2: SNHLY and FYNNEI. The CDR3 length is 15 residues. Here the CDR3 DNA reads TGTGCCAGCAGTGATGGGGGCAGGGGTAACCAGCCCCAGCATTTT. It encodes CASSDGGRGNQPQHF.

This clone was detected a few times. The chain's CDR3 is CASSLEGRGREKLFF. For the CDR3, the DNA is TGCGCCAGCAGCTTGGAGGGCAGGGGGCGTGAAAAACTGTTTTTT. The chain has TRBV5-1 and TRBJ1-4; 8 bases match TRBD1. The CDR3 extends over 15 amino acids. Trimming removed 0 bases from V and 7 bases from J; junction bases left unmatched: 5. Per the germline V gene, CDR1 is SGHRS and CDR2 is YFSETQ.

The chain couples TRBV19 to TRBJ2-2; 8 bases are shared with TRBD2. Unmatched junction bases numbered 5, after V lost 3 bases and J lost 5 bases. This CDR3 has 15 amino acids. CDR1 and CDR2 (germline): LNHDA, SQIVND (reference sequence). The CDR3 loop is CASSMYSGETGELFF. CDR3 bases: TGTGCCAGTAGTATGTATAGCGGGGAAACCGGGGAGCTGTTTTTT.

The chain recombines TRBV6-1 with TRBJ2-7, with D perhaps TRBD2 (6 bases). V was pared by 5 bases and J by 3 bases, with 14 bases between. CDR3 length: 14 amino acids. Germline CDR1 and CDR2: MNHNS and SASEGT. The CDR3 reads CASSRLRDGYEQYF. For the CDR3, the DNA is TGTGCCAGCAGTCGATTGCGGGACGGCTACGAGCAGTACTTC.

There are a few counts of this clone. V usage is TRBV7-2 and J usage is TRBJ2-1; 10 nucleotides match TRBD1. The junction had 6 bases not matched to a gene; V was cut back by 5 bases and J by 5 bases. CDR1 and CDR2 (germline): SGHTA, FQGNSA. CDR3 length equals 15 residues. CDR3 sequence: CASSRDRGLHNEQFF. As DNA, the CDR3 is TGTGCCAGCAGCCGGGACAGGGGACTCCACAATGAGCAGTTCTTC.

The J gene is TRBJ2-3, the V gene TRBV6-1; D gene ambiguous. The V end lost 7 bases, the J end lost 3 bases, and 5 bases lay between the germline ends. Per germline, CDR1 MNHNS and CDR2 SASEGT. The CDR3 has 11 residues. The CDR3 here is CASILTDTQYF. CDR3 coding DNA: TGTGCCAGCATATTGACAGATACGCAGTATTTT.